A single sample is the source of the 10 T cell receptor beta chains below, sequenced in a study of T cell responses to AZD1222 COVID-19 vaccine. This table comes from immunoSEQ multiplex PCR, and its TCRdb copy is limited to in-frame clones, with some not included. The table has some 170,000 clones, more than 80% seen once. Sequences were derived from peripheral blood, sampled on day 0 of AZD1222 vaccination. Receptors originate from an adult in good health.

There are a few counts of this clone. The gene calls are TRBV11-1 and TRBJ2-1; weak D call: TRBD1 (6 bases). Germline assignment: CDR1 SGHAT and CDR2 FQDESV (reference sequence). This CDR3 is 13 amino acids long. With 3 bases removed from V and 9 bases from J, the gap between germline ends came to 12 bases. CDR3 sequence (DNA): TGTGCCAGCAGCTTGTCAGGGGCCGGTGAGCAGTTCTTC. Protein product: CASSLSGAGEQFF.

The chain couples TRBV6-5 to TRBJ1-1, with 10 bases aligning to TRBD1. J gave up 7 bases and V 7 bases, and 9 bases lay outside the gene matches. The germline CDR1 and CDR2 sequences are MNHEY and SVGAGI. CDR3 length: 14 amino acids. The CDR3 DNA sequence: TGTGCCAGCACCCAGACAGGGGGCGGTGGTGAAGCTTTCTTT. It yields the protein CASTQTGGGGEAFF.

The chain recombines TRBV7-2 with TRBJ1-2, with a weak D call TRBD1 (5 bases). The V end was cut by 2 bases, the J end by 7 bases, with 11 bases between. The CDR3 extends over 13 amino acids. Germline CDR1 and CDR2: SGHTA and FQGNSA. The CDR3 region has the DNA TGTGCCAGCAGCTTATCCGGACAAGTTGGCTACACCTTC. As protein: CASSLSGQVGYTF.

This clone was recorded only once. The chain is built from TRBV28 and TRBJ1-6; D not resolved. The germline V and J ends were trimmed by 3 bases and 10 bases, with 4 bases remaining between them. CDR1 is MDHEN, CDR2 SYDVKM, per germline. This CDR3 comprises 11 residues. The CDR3 loop reads CASSLGSPLHF. In nucleotides, the CDR3 is TGTGCCAGCAGTTTGGGGTCACCCCTCCACTTT. The variable domain in full, completed from reference TRBV28 and TRBJ1-6, reads DVKVTQSSRYLVKRTGEKVFLECVQDMDHENMFWYRQDPGLGLRLIYFSYDVKMKEKGDIPEGYSVSREKKERFSLILESASTNQTSMYLCASSLGSPLHFGNGTRLTVT.

The chain recombines TRBV7-9 with TRBJ2-1; no definite D call. Trimming cost V 1 base and J 7 bases, with 8 bases left between them. This CDR3 is built from 13 residues. CDR1 SEHNR and CDR2 FQNEAQ come from the germline V gene (reference sequence). The CDR3 is CASSLDTANEQFF. In DNA form, the CDR3 reads TGTGCCAGCAGCTTAGATACCGCTAATGAGCAGTTCTTC.

This clone was seen just once. The CDR3 nucleotides read TGTGCCAGCGCTACTAGGAAGGCCAGCTCAGGGAACGAGCAGTACTTC. Amino acids: CASATRKASSGNEQYF. The J gene is TRBJ2-7, the V gene TRBV13, with D possibly being TRBD1 or TRBD2 (5 bases each). In germline, CDR1 is PRHDT, CDR2 FYEKMQ (reference sequence). The CDR3 contains 16 residues. V lost 8 bases and J 5 bases, leaving 25 bases between the germline ends.

This sequence joins TRBV25-1 and TRBJ1-3, with D unresolved. Trimming took 6 bases from V and 0 from J, leaving 6 bases between them. The CDR3 covers 13 residues. The germline V gene encodes CDR1 MGHDK and CDR2 SYGVNS. CDR3 in DNA: TGTGCCAGCAGCACATTCTCTGGAAACACCATATATTTT. It yields the protein CASSTFSGNTIYF.

This clone was counted only a few times. The chain combines TRBV14 with TRBJ2-7; no definite D call. V was trimmed by 1 base and J by 0 bases, leaving 7 bases between them. The CDR3 covers 14 residues. Germline CDR1 and CDR2: SGHDN and FVKESK. The CDR3 DNA follows: TGTGCCAGCAGCCAAGCAGCGTTCTCCTACGAGCAGTACTTC. Protein product: CASSQAAFSYEQYF.

CDR3 sequence reads: CARLGSRVGEDGNQPQHF. The DNA for the CDR3 is TGTGCCAGGTTAGGATCCCGCGTTGGAGAAGATGGCAATCAGCCCCAGCATTTT. The genes are TRBV11-3 and TRBJ1-5; D call uncertain. The V gene lost 9 bases and the J gene lost 2 bases, with 26 bases spanning the gap. In germline, CDR1 is SGHNT, CDR2 YENEEA. The CDR3 contains 18 residues.

V and J are TRBV19 and TRBJ1-5; D remains unclear. Germline CDR1 LNHDA, CDR2 SQIVND (reference sequence). Trimming pared 6 bases from V and 1 base from J, leaving 13 bases between. The CDR3 length is 15 residues. This chain's CDR3 is CASSTRRQSNQPQHF. The DNA for the CDR3 is TGTGCCAGTAGCACGAGGAGGCAGAGCAATCAGCCCCAGCATTTT.